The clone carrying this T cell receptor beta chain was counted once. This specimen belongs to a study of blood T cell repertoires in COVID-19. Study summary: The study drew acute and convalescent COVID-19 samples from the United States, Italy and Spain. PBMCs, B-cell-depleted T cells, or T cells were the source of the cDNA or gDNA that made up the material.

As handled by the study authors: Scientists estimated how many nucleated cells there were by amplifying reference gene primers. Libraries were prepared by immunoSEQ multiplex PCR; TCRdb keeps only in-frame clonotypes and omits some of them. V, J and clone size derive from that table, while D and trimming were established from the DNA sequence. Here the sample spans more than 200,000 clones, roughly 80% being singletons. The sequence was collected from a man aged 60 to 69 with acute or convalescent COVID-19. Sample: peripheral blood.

Here the CDR3 reads CASSYGQASTDTQYF. For the CDR3, the DNA is TGCGCCAGCAGCTATGGACAGGCTAGCACAGATACGCAGTATTTT. V is TRBV5-1 and J is TRBJ2-3; 7 positions agree with TRBD1. Per the germline V gene, CDR1 is SGHRS and CDR2 is YFSETQ. V lost 3 bases to trimming and J lost 0 bases; unmatched junction nucleotides: 4. The CDR3 is 15 amino acids.